The rows below give T cell receptor beta chains drawn from one sample of a study of cytomegalovirus exposure and HLA in healthy donors. Data came from immunoSEQ multiplex PCR; TCRdb stores just in-frame clones and leaves some out. Of some 200,000 clones in the sample, 80% to 90% are singletons; the top ten hold 0.9% to 1.1%. The sequencing input was PBMCs. Source of these receptors: a woman younger than 35 in good health and CMV-seronegative. Each CDR3 is given with its conserved first and last residue. D genes are given only for firm matches. Rows may omit the clone size; those that give it use once, few, many or a size class.

j_call: TRBJ2-1
clone_size: .
d_call: TRBD2
v_call: TRBV27
cdr3_aa: CASSSGLAGGDEQFF
cdr3_nt: TGTGCCAGCAGTTCGGGACTAGCGGGAGGGGATGAGCAGTTCTTC

j_call: TRBJ2-5
clone_size: .
d_call: .
v_call: TRBV5-1
cdr3_aa: CASTPGGRYQETQYF
cdr3_nt: TGCGCCAGCACCCCAGGAGGGCGGTACCAAGAGACCCAGTACTTC

j_call: TRBJ2-3
clone_size: .
d_call: TRBD1
v_call: TRBV6-1
cdr3_aa: CASSADRVSDTQYF
cdr3_nt: TGTGCCAGCAGTGCCGACAGGGTGTCAGATACGCAGTATTTT

j_call: TRBJ1-1
clone_size: .
d_call: .
v_call: TRBV19
cdr3_aa: CASSIEALNTEAFF
cdr3_nt: TGTGCCAGTAGTATTGAGGCTCTGAACACTGAAGCTTTCTTT

j_call: TRBJ2-7
clone_size: .
d_call: .
v_call: TRBV5-8
cdr3_aa: CASDTYEQYF
cdr3_nt: TGTGCCAGCGACACCTACGAGCAGTACTTC

j_call: TRBJ1-3
clone_size: .
d_call: .
v_call: TRBV6-1
cdr3_aa: CASSARVASGNTIYF
cdr3_nt: TGTGCCAGCAGTGCCAGGGTTGCATCTGGAAACACCATATATTTT

j_call: TRBJ1-6
clone_size: .
d_call: TRBD1
v_call: TRBV2
cdr3_aa: CATPDRSSYNSPLHF
cdr3_nt: TGTGCCACCCCGGACAGGAGCTCCTATAATTCACCCCTCCACTTT

j_call: TRBJ2-3
clone_size: .
d_call: .
v_call: TRBV27
cdr3_aa: CASSPGGTDTQYF
cdr3_nt: TGTGCCAGCAGCCCAGGGGGCACAGATACGCAGTATTTT

j_call: TRBJ1-5
clone_size: .
d_call: TRBD1
v_call: TRBV19
cdr3_aa: CASSSHPVTGKRFSNQPQHF
cdr3_nt: TGTGCCAGTAGCAGCCATCCGGTGACAGGGAAACGTTTTAGCAATCAGCCCCAGCATTTT

j_call: TRBJ2-1
clone_size: .
d_call: TRBD1
v_call: TRBV7-3
cdr3_aa: CASSFRQGQYNEQFF
cdr3_nt: TGTGCCAGCAGCTTTAGACAGGGGCAATACAATGAGCAGTTCTTC

j_call: TRBJ2-1
clone_size: once
d_call: .
v_call: TRBV6-1
cdr3_aa: CASSEANSYEQFF
cdr3_nt: TGTGCCAGCAGTGAAGCTAACTCGTATGAGCAGTTCTTC

j_call: TRBJ1-2
clone_size: .
d_call: .
v_call: TRBV6-1
cdr3_aa: CASSETGLANYGYTF
cdr3_nt: TGTGCCAGCAGTGAAACAGGGTTAGCTAACTATGGCTACACCTTC

j_call: TRBJ1-2
clone_size: .
d_call: .
v_call: TRBV5-1
cdr3_aa: CASAEQASGGYTF
cdr3_nt: TGCGCCAGCGCCGAGCAGGCCTCGGGGGGCTACACCTTC

j_call: TRBJ1-3
clone_size: .
d_call: .
v_call: TRBV9
cdr3_aa: CASGGGGLAGNTIYF
cdr3_nt: TGTGCCAGCGGGGGAGGGGGGCTCGCTGGAAACACCATATATTTT

j_call: TRBJ2-1
clone_size: .
d_call: TRBD2
v_call: TRBV6-1
cdr3_aa: CASSQPAGGHNEQFF
cdr3_nt: TGTGCCAGCAGCCAGCCGGCGGGGGGCCACAATGAGCAGTTCTTC